Below, 18 T cell receptor beta chains from the same sample are listed, as sequenced in a study of blood T cell repertoires in COVID-19. The repertoire was sequenced with immunoSEQ multiplex PCR; TCRdb's copy has only in-frame clones and lacks some. The table records 65,000 to 100,000 clones, roughly nine tenths of them present only once. Material: peripheral blood. The receptors here all came from a man aged 50-60 years with acute or convalescent COVID-19.

The chain has TRBV15 and TRBJ1-4, with no clear D. Germline V gene data show CDR1 as LNHNV and CDR2 as YYDKDF (reference sequence). This CDR3 is built from 15 residues. Between the trimmed V and J ends, which lost 0 bases and 8 bases, there was a span of 13 bases. This CDR3 reads CATSRDDDWEEKLFF. The CDR3 DNA is TGTGCCACCAGCAGAGATGACGATTGGGAGGAAAAACTGTTTTTT.

The chain couples TRBV27 to TRBJ2-5, with 9 bases aligning to TRBD2. Unmatched junction bases numbered 2, after V lost 2 bases and J lost 7 bases. This CDR3 is built from 13 residues. Germline V lookup: CDR1 MNHEY, CDR2 SMNVEV (reference sequence). The CDR3, as DNA: TGTGCCAGCAGTTTAGGACTAGCGAGGACCCAGTACTTC. This encodes CASSLGLARTQYF.

The rearrangement uses TRBV7-3 and TRBJ1-2; 7 nucleotides match TRBD1. CDR1 and CDR2 from the germline V gene are SGHTA and FQGTGA. Trimming at V came to 7 bases and at J to 3 bases, leaving 8 bases not matched to a gene. There are 14 residues in the CDR3. As DNA, the CDR3 is TGTGCCAGCATCCCTACTGGACAGGACTATGGCTACACCTTC. It yields the protein CASIPTGQDYGYTF.

Notes on this clone: This sample includes further DNA sequences coding for the same CDR3. The J gene is TRBJ1-2, the V gene TRBV28, with D tentatively TRBD1 (6 bases). Trimming removed 5 bases from V and 3 bases from J, with 13 bases in between. Germline V gene sequence: CDR1 MDHEN, CDR2 SYDVKM. The CDR3 is 14 residues long. The CDR3 here is CASSLPDRYYGYTF. The CDR3 DNA reads TGTGCCAGCAGTCTCCCGGACAGATACTATGGCTACACCTTC.

This chain links TRBV5-4 with TRBJ1-2; 8 bases map to TRBD1. There are 16 residues in the CDR3. The V and J ends lost 2 bases and 5 bases, in that order; junction bases with no gene match: 11. Per germline, CDR1 SGHNT and CDR2 YYREEE (reference sequence). The CDR3 here is CASSLGAQGAEYGYTF. In DNA form, the CDR3 reads TGTGCCAGCAGCTTAGGGGCTCAGGGGGCTGAATATGGCTACACCTTC.

The rearrangement joins TRBV27 to TRBJ1-2; weak D call: TRBD1 (5 bases). V was pared by 8 bases and J by 4 bases, with 20 bases between. CDR1 MNHEY and CDR2 SMNVEV come from the germline V gene (reference sequence). The CDR3 length is 15 residues. The CDR3 DNA reads as TGTGCCAGCCGTGATCCCTCGGGGGGAAGCTATGGCTACACCTTC. Its translation is CASRDPSGGSYGYTF.

The V and J genes are TRBV30 and TRBJ1-4; 9 nucleotides align to TRBD1. CDR3 length: 14 residues. Germline loops: CDR1 GTSNPN, CDR2 SVGIG (reference sequence). The ends lost 3 bases at V and 5 bases at J; junction bases unmatched: 4. This CDR3 reads CAWRTGGGNEKLFF. As DNA, the CDR3 is TGTGCCTGGAGGACAGGGGGTGGGAATGAAAAACTGTTTTTT.

The chain carries TRBV18 and TRBJ1-1, with TRBD1 matching 7 bases. The CDR3 runs to 13 residues. Germline V lookup: CDR1 KGHSH, CDR2 LQKENI. J was trimmed by 1 base and V by 4 bases; bases with no gene match: 0. The DNA of the CDR3 is TGTGCCAGCTCACGGACAGGGAACACTGAAGCTTTCTTT. It codes for CASSRTGNTEAFF.

The V call is TRBV10-3, the J call TRBJ1-6; 8 bases map to TRBD1. CDR1 ENHRY and CDR2 SYGVKD come from the germline V gene. J gave up 7 bases and V 6 bases, and 5 bases lay outside the gene matches. The CDR3 is made up of 14 amino acids. The CDR3 coding sequence is TGTGCCATCAGGACAGGGGAAGGGAATTCACCCCTCCACTTT. Translating it yields CAIRTGEGNSPLHF.

The CDR3 is CSVEDPVQGTRTTDTQYF. As DNA, the CDR3 is TGCAGCGTTGAAGATCCGGTTCAGGGGACTAGAACAACAGATACGCAGTATTTT. The V and J genes are TRBV29-1 and TRBJ2-3; 8 nucleotides agree with TRBD2. V was clipped by 0 bases and J by 3 bases; unmatched bases: 14. Germline CDR1 reads SQVTM; CDR2 reads ANQGSEA. This CDR3 region has 18 residues.

The J gene is TRBJ1-1, the V gene TRBV3-1 (or the pseudogene TRBV3-2); no reliable D call. V dropped 1 base and J dropped 5 bases, with 5 bases sitting between them. The CDR3 extends over 12 amino acids. Looked up from germline, CDR1 is LGHDT and CDR2 is YNNKEL (reference sequence). The CDR3: CASSQGRTEAFF. CDR3 in DNA: TGTGCCAGCAGCCAAGGCAGGACTGAAGCTTTCTTT.

The DNA of the CDR3 is TGTGCCTGGTCACTGACAGCTGAAGCTTTCTTT. This sequence encodes CAWSLTAEAFF. V gene TRBV30 combines with J gene TRBJ1-1; D may be TRBD1 (5 bases). Germline CDR1 GTSNPN, CDR2 SVGIG (reference sequence). The CDR3 has 11 residues. The V end lost 5 bases, the J end lost 6 bases, and 10 bases lay between the germline ends.

The gene calls are TRBV5-4 and TRBJ2-7, with 10 nucleotides matching TRBD1. The CDR3 is 15 amino acids. Germline values: CDR1 SGHNT, CDR2 YYREEE (reference sequence). J lost 2 bases, V lost 4 bases, and 6 bases had no gene match. CDR3 sequence reads: CASSHKGQGPYEQYF. The CDR3 DNA follows: TGTGCCAGCAGCCATAAGGGACAGGGGCCCTACGAGCAGTACTTC.

Only one count was recorded for this clone. This chain uses TRBV5-1 with TRBJ2-2; 11 bases align to TRBD2. Germline trimming cut 4 bases from V and 4 bases from J; bases unmatched to any gene: 3. The CDR3 consists of 15 residues. Germline CDR1 is SGHRS and CDR2 is YFSETQ. DNA of the CDR3: TGCGCCAGCAGCCCGGGACTAGCGGCCACCGGGGAGCTGTTTTTT. Encoded protein: CASSPGLAATGELFF.

The chain combines TRBV30 with TRBJ1-1, with D uncertain. This CDR3 region has 11 residues. Per germline, CDR1 GTSNPN and CDR2 SVGIG (reference sequence). V lost 0 bases to trimming and J lost 12 bases, with 11 bases between them. The CDR3 here is CAWSVQVTPFF. In nucleotides, the CDR3 is TGTGCCTGGAGTGTTCAGGTTACCCCTTTCTTT.

This chain joins TRBV7-9 and TRBJ1-3; 9 bases fit TRBD1. The V segment lost 2 bases and the J segment 3 bases; nucleotides outside the gene matches: 14. The CDR3 extends over 19 amino acids. Germline V gene sequence: CDR1 SEHNR, CDR2 FQNEAQ (reference sequence). The CDR3 is CASSLPDLAGTGSGNTIYF. In DNA, the CDR3 is TGTGCCAGCAGCTTACCTGACCTAGCCGGGACAGGGAGTGGAAACACCATATATTTT.

Here the CDR3 DNA reads TGTGCCAGCAGTGAAGAGAGGGCGATTTCCTACGAGCAGTACTTC. Residues: CASSEERAISYEQYF. V and J are TRBV2 and TRBJ2-7; possibly TRBD2 for D (5 bases). There are 15 residues in the CDR3. Looked up from germline, CDR1 is SNHLY and CDR2 is FYNNEI. Trimming took off 1 base at V and 1 base at J, with 11 bases between the two ends.

The chain employs TRBV28 and TRBJ1-2, with 7 bases fitting TRBD1. CDR3 length equals 11 residues. Germline CDR1 reads MDHEN; CDR2 reads SYDVKM. Losses at the gene ends were 7 bases for V and 4 bases for J; bases not matched to a gene: 0. CDR3 sequence reads: CASTGGYGYTF. In DNA form, the CDR3 reads TGTGCCAGCACAGGGGGCTATGGCTACACCTTC.